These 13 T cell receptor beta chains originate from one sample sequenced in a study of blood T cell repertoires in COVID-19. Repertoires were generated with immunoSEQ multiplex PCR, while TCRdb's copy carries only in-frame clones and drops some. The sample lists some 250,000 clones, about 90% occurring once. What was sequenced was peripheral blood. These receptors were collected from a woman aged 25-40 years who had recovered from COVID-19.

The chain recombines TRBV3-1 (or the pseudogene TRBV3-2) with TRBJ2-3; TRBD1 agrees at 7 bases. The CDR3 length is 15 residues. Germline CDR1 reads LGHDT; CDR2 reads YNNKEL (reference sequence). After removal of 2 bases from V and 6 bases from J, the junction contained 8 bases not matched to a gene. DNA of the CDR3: TGTGCCAGCAGCCAACACGACAGGGTTGATGATACGCAGTATTTT. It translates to CASSQHDRVDDTQYF.

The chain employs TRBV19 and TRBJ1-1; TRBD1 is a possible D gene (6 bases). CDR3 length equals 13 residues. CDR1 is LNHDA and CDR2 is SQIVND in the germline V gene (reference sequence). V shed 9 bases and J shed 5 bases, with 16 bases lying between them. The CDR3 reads CASEQGERTEAFF. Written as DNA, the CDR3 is TGTGCCAGCGAACAGGGTGAACGGACTGAAGCTTTCTTT.

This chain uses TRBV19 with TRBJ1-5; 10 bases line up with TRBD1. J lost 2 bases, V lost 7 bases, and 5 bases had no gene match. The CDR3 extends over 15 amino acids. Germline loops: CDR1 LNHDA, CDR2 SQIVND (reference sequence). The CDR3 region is CASTHGTGGNQPQHF. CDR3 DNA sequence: TGTGCCAGTACCCATGGGACAGGGGGCAATCAGCCCCAGCATTTT.

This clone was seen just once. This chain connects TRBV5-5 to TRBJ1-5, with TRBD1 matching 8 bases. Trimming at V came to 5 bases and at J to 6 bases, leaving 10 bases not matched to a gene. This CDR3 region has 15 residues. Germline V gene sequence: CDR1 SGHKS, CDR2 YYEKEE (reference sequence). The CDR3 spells CASSLGQGVSQPQHF. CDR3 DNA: TGTGCCAGCAGTCTCGGACAGGGAGTAAGTCAGCCCCAGCATTTT. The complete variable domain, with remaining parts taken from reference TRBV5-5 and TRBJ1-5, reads DAGVTQSPTHLIKTRGQQVTLRCSPISGHKSVSWYQQVLGQGPQFIFQYYEKEERGRGNFPDRFSARQFPNYSSELNVNALLLGDSALYLCASSLGQGVSQPQHFGDGTRLSIL.

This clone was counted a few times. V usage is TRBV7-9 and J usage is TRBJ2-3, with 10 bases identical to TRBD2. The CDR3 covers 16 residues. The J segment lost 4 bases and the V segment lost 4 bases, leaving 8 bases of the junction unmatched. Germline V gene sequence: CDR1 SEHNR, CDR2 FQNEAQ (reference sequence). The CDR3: CASSSTSGGAADTQYF. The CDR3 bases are TGTGCCAGCAGCTCAACAAGCGGGGGGGCCGCAGATACGCAGTATTTT.

The CDR3 nucleotides are TGTGCCAGCAGCTTGGACAGGAATTCACCCCTCCACTTT. Its protein is CASSLDRNSPLHF. This chain connects TRBV7-9 to TRBJ1-6; 7 nucleotides match TRBD1. J was trimmed by 7 bases and V by 3 bases; bases with no gene match: 0. Germline-derived CDR1 and CDR2 are SEHNR and FQNEAQ (reference sequence). This CDR3 contains 13 residues.

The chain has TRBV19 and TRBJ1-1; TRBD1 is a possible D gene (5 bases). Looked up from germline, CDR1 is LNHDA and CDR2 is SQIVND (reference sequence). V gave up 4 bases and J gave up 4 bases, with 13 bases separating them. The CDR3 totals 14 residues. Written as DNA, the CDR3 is TGTGCCAGTAGTAAGGGGCAGATCCCCACTGAAGCTTTCTTT. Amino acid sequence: CASSKGQIPTEAFF.

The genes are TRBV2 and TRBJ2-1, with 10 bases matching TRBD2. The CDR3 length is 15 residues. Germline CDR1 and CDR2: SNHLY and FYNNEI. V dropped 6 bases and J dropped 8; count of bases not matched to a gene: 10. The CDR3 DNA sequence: TGTGCCAGCAGGATCCGTAGCGGGGGGAATGATGAGCAGTTCTTC. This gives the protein CASRIRSGGNDEQFF.

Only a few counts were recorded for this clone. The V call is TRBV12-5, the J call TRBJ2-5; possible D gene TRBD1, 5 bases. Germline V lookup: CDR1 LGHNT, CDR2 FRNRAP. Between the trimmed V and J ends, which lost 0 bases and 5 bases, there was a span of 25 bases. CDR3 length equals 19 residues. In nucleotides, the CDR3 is TGTGCTAGTGGTTTGGTACGTGACCCCGGTCTGGGGAAGGGGGAGACCCAGTACTTC. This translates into CASGLVRDPGLGKGETQYF.

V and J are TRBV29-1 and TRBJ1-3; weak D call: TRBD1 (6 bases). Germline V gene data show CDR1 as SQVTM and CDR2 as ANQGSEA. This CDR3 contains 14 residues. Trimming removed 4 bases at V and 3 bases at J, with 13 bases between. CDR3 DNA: TGCAGCGTTGTCGCGGGGGCTAATGGAAACACCATATATTTT. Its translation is CSVVAGANGNTIYF.

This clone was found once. As DNA, the CDR3 is TGTGCCAGCAGGGAGGACAATGAAAAACTGTTTTTT. Translating gives CASREDNEKLFF. The chain has TRBV6-5 and TRBJ1-4; no definite D call. V was shortened by 6 bases and J by 5 bases, with 7 bases between the two germline ends. The CDR3 extends over 12 amino acids. Germline loops: CDR1 MNHEY, CDR2 SVGAGI.

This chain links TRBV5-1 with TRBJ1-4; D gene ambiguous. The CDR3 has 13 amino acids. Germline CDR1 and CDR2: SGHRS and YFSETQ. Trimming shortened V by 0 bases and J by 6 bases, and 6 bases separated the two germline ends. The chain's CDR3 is CASSLGAYEKLFF. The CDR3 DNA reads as TGCGCCAGCAGCTTGGGCGCATATGAAAAACTGTTTTTT.

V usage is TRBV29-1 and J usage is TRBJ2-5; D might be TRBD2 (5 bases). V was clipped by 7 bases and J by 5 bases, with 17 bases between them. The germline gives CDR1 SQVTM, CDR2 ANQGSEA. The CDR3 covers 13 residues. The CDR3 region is CSAGRGLQETQYF. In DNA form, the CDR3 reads TGCAGCGCCGGTCGCGGGTTGCAGGAGACCCAGTACTTC.